This T cell receptor beta chain was identified in a study of cytomegalovirus exposure and HLA in healthy donors (dated 2017 in TCRdb). A note on the overall study: According to an earlier analysis of 587 of the donors, about 170 million T cells yielded 95 million to 140 million unique TCR beta sequences and 276 Gb of sequence data. Among roughly 400 genotyped donors of the cohort, an average of approximately 220,000 unique TCR beta nucleotide sequences was sequenced per donor, of which approximately 19% were non-productive. Around 320 gigabases of sequencing data and approximately 85 million unique TCR sequences were included in an early release covering 550 to 650 HLA-typed donors. Donor age, sex, ethnicity and CMV serostatus were collected together with the repertoire data. HLA typing included class I and class II loci at four-digit resolution. Of the approximately 400 genotyped donors, over 70% fell in the genetic ancestry cluster associated with self-reported Caucasian donors. To decide whether each TCR beta V gene segment behaved as functional or pseudogenic, an earlier analysis of some 580 of the donors relied on high-throughput TCR beta sequencing. A separate validation cohort of about 110 different subjects was used in addition to the 666-subject first cohort. The number of donors typed differed by locus, with about 629-640 for A, B, C, DRB1 and DQB1, roughly 520 for DQA1, 600 to 610 for DPA1, and over 400 for DPB1. A few DR-DQ haplotypes were treated as single units for association and clustering because of strong linkage in the cohort. A later genetic analysis took genome-wide SNP genotypes for about three fifths of the 666 donors and used that subset as a discovery cohort. The T cell repertoires of 666 subjects were profiled by immunosequencing and related to cytomegalovirus serostatus. The study aimed to test whether cataloging public T cell receptors could reveal signatures of past pathogen exposure. The study combined high-throughput TCR immunosequencing, statistical association of individual TCRs with disease status, and machine learning to predict cytomegalovirus infection status. All discovery cohort repertoires had been generated using a single sequencing platform. To study patterns of TCR occurrence, a later analysis re-analyzed previously published TCR beta repertoires from just over 650 donors and added high-resolution HLA genotyping. The later analysis used no new phenotypic data to find candidate immune exposures, relying instead on TCR beta sequences and their occurrence across donors. Overall results and qualifications from the work: In this cohort, only TCR beta chains were sequenced, and detectable features were limited by the absence of alpha or paired-chain data. Presence/absence analyses assumed roughly uniform sequencing depth across donors, an assumption that may not hold. When HLA alleles, especially DR and DQ, strongly co-occurred, TCR associations were difficult to assign to individual alleles. Most TCR sequences were seen in very few donors, while some public TCRs were found in many individuals. In a later genetic analysis, fewer N-insertions in productive TCRs were reported among donors in an Asian-associated ancestry cluster than the approximately 670-donor mean. An earlier analysis of 587 of the donors showed that most TCR beta V segments appeared in productive rearrangements either about 90% or about 30% of the time, which broadly matched IMGT annotations. Because HLA typing was unavailable for some donors at each locus, only the typed subset was used in association tests. A further reported finding was that TCR beta sequences accurately predicted the HLA-A and HLA-B alleles for most subjects in the first cohort. A later analysis associated 17,000 or so TCR beta sequences with specific HLA alleles at a false discovery rate of 0.05. In a later analysis, HLA-associated TCR beta chains showed more clonal expansion and lower generation probabilities than non-associated chains that were equally common. According to a later analysis, TCR association rates differed among HLA loci, with DRB1 alleles showing the most associated TCRs and HLA-C alleles showing the fewest. Cytomegalovirus status was reported to be diagnosed by the classifier with high specificity and sensitivity in both the original and validation cohorts. The earlier analysis of about 600 of the donors excluded around 17 rarely observed V segments, including chromosome 9 orphons, because counts were too low. The authors suggested that the approach could potentially be extended to other disease states and immunological phenotypes. In a later genetic analysis, a missense DCLRE1C variant was associated with V-gene and J-gene trimming of TCR beta chains, and the association was replicated in an independent cohort. According to a later analysis, parvovirus B19, influenza, CMV and Epstein-Barr virus appeared linked to several top co-occurrence clusters. Correlated functional status among segregating V segments might be attributable to linkage disequilibrium, but an unknown experimental factor could not be ruled out. In vitro tests confirmed that a few of the cytomegalovirus-associated TCR beta chains recognize cytomegalovirus antigens. In the study, 150 to 200 TCR beta chains were listed as associated with cytomegalovirus. In a later analysis, most CMV-associated TCR beta chains were found to appear HLA-restricted, with HLA associations seemingly driven largely by CMV exposure. The only immune exposure information available for the cohort was CMV serostatus. Some IMGT-functional V segments, including TRBV6-2 and TRBV6-3, could not be told apart with the 87-base-pair reads, so those segments were excluded. A cluster of highly shared sequence variants was judged likely to be a technical artifact of the sequencing pipeline.

The receptor library was made with the immunoSEQ multiplex PCR assay. The multiplex PCR relied on a mix of 60 forward primers for TCR Vbeta segments and 13 reverse primers for TCR Jbeta segments. A multiplex PCR assay on genomic DNA amplified the CDR3 region of rearranged TCR beta genes. On the Illumina HiSeq System, the amplified TCR beta libraries were sequenced as 87-base-pair reads. Turning to the authors' computational methods: Across the 670 or so repertoires, a later analysis counted tens of millions of unique TCR beta chains, around 10 million of which were shared by at least two donors. To remove PCR and sequencing errors, raw reads were error-corrected and collapsed into unique sequences using a nearest-neighbor algorithm that merged closely related sequences. V, D and J gene segments were assigned by aligning CDR3 sequences to IMGT reference sequences. For a sequence to be retained, at least a six-nucleotide match to both a V gene segment and a J gene segment was required. Rearrangements were classified as productive when the CDR3 lacked stop codons and remained in frame with V and J, and all other rearrangements were classified as non-productive. Following IMGT convention, CDR3 was defined as the stretch from the second conserved V-encoded cysteine to the conserved J-encoded phenylalanine. The earlier analysis of some 550 of the donors excluded any sequence lacking an unambiguous match to a single V gene segment. In an earlier analysis of almost 600 of the donors, a V segment was called functional when productive rearrangements were above 56.7%, and segregating when the standard deviation between donors exceeded 5%. A statistical classification framework was built to diagnose cytomegalovirus status from the catalog of TCR beta chain sequences. V and J gene assignment, in a later analysis, came from comparing TCR nucleotide sequences with IMGT/GENE-DB human TR gene sequences. Using the TCRdist pipeline, a later analysis assigned CDR3 sequences along with most-parsimonious VDJ recombination scenarios. In a later analysis, each TCR beta chain was defined by its CDR3 amino acid sequence together with its V-gene family, and reads lacking a unique V-gene family were excluded. As a way to deal with suspected cross-contamination and a sequencing artifact, a later analysis dropped 592 nucleotide sequences that were highly shared and had low generation probability. A later analysis calculated a clonal expansion index for each public chain from normalized within-repertoire ranks of inferred template counts. In a later analysis, generation probabilities were computed with a VDJ recombination model fitted to out-of-frame rearrangements, and the resulting probabilities were checked against IGoR. In a later analysis, hypergeometric tests were used to score TCR-TCR, TCR-HLA and TCR-CMV co-occurrence, with a repertoire-size bias correction applied to TCR pairs. In a later analysis, false discovery rates were estimated by permuting HLA or CMV assignments 20 times. A later analysis grouped co-occurring TCRs with DBSCAN, adding TCRdist sequence similarity when clustering within HLA-allele-positive subsets. Co-occurrence clustering excluded repertoires with fewer than 30,000 or more than 120,000 public chains, plus five with anomalous nucleotide sharing. The source is immuneACCESS, and TCRdb retained only in-frame sequences with V and J called. Part of the clones is not carried over; for the studies checked, unresolved V genes explain less than half of this, and the remainder is unexplained. Clonal size and the V and J genes are those of that table, whereas D and trimming came from the DNA. Across this sample there are 90,000 to 120,000 clones, with approximately 84% seen only once. The leading ten clones occupy 2% to 2.5% of the sample.

On this clone itself: It has no known antigen specificity. Base qualities are not at hand, and no much larger clone is one base apart.

The germline V gene encodes CDR1 SGHVS and CDR2 FQNEAQ. For this chain, trimming is 5 bases at the V end and 2 bases at the J end, and the number of junction bases without a gene match is 5. Measured from the cysteine to the phenylalanine, the CDR3 is 14 residues long. Only the CDR3 DNA stays, 42 bases, in frame from base 1. In total, just over 650 healthy bone marrow donors made up the cohort. At the time of sampling, every cohort member was nominally healthy, though immune exposures that went unrecorded were likely present. The donor tested CMV seronegative and was one of the 352 seronegative cohort members. Every donor gave a peripheral blood sample, and the peripheral blood mononuclear cells from that sample were used for TCR beta sequencing. Genomic DNA was extracted from the blood cell samples with the Qiagen DNeasy Blood Extraction Kit.

This receptor was identified in a man aged 25 to 40 in good health and CMV-seronegative. The V gene is TRBV7-8 and the J gene is TRBJ1-1; the central 7 bases match TRBD1. Source material: PBMCs. CDR3 loop: CASSTHRGNTEAFF. The DNA is as follows: TGTGCCAGCAGCACCCACAGGGGTAACACTGAAGCTTTCTTT.